Listed here are 18 T cell receptor beta chains from one sample, sequenced in a study of T cell repertoires in cytomegalovirus infection (dated by TCRdb to the late 2010s). Sequencing was carried out with an Illumina HiSeq 1500. TCRdb reprocessed the public reads (quality trimming at Q25 with fastp, clone calling with MiXCR) and kept in-frame beta chains. Each record represents a unique CDR3 protein, reported with the most common genes and DNA among its rows. In this sample the table shows about 250,000 distinct CDR3 sequences, about 18% of which occur a single time. The ten largest account for roughly 50% of the sample. Source material: CD8+ T cells from PBMCs. Receptors originate from a human donor in good health (CMV status not recorded). Some clones in this sample may be carry-over from other donors' samples.

This clonotype was recorded many times. The chain is built from TRBV7-8 and TRBJ1-5; TRBD1 might be the D (5 bases). The germline gives CDR1 SGHVS, CDR2 FQNEAQ. V dropped 1 base and J dropped 3 bases, with 10 bases sitting between them. This CDR3 is built from 15 residues. CDR3 sequence: CASSLEGRVNQPQHF. CDR3 in DNA: TGTGCCAGCAGCTTAGAAGGCAGGGTCAATCAGCCCCAGCATTTT.

J is TRBJ2-4 and V is TRBV28, with TRBD2 matching 7 bases. The ends lost 5 bases at V and 3 bases at J; junction bases unmatched: 16. This CDR3 comprises 18 residues. Germline V gene data show CDR1 as MDHEN and CDR2 as SYDVKM. The CDR3 loop is CASSTARGGPLVKNIQYF. In DNA, the CDR3 is TGTGCCAGCAGTACTGCAAGGGGAGGGCCCTTAGTCAAAAACATTCAGTACTTC.

CDR3 DNA: TGTGCCAGCAGTTACCAGGACAGGTCTTCCGAGCAGTACTTC. This encodes CASSYQDRSSEQYF. The chain recombines TRBV6-8 with TRBJ2-7, with 7 bases lining up with TRBD1. This CDR3 spans 14 amino acids. Per germline, CDR1 MNHGY and CDR2 SAAAGT. J was trimmed by 6 bases and V by 2 bases; bases with no gene match: 7.

This clonotype has a handful of counts. Here the CDR3 reads CASSLSLDSKYSPLHF. In DNA, the CDR3 is TGTGCCAGCAGTTTATCCCTGGACAGCAAGTATTCACCCCTCCACTTT. The chain employs TRBV28 and TRBJ1-6; the D gene is possibly TRBD1 (6 bases). V lost 1 base and J lost 8, with 15 bases in between. The CDR3 has 16 residues. Germline V gene lookup returns CDR1 MDHEN and CDR2 SYDVKM.

This clonotype was seen more than once but under ten times. The genes are TRBV19 and TRBJ2-3; D remains ambiguous. V lost 5 bases and J 4 bases, leaving 10 bases between the germline ends. Germline V lookup: CDR1 LNHDA, CDR2 SQIVND (reference sequence). The CDR3 has 13 residues. CDR3 sequence (DNA): TGTGCCAGTAGTCCCTCGCTAGCAGATACGCAGTATTTT. Protein sequence: CASSPSLADTQYF.

This clonotype was seen a handful of times. The chain recombines TRBV28 with TRBJ2-1; D not certain. CDR1 and CDR2 from the germline V gene are MDHEN and SYDVKM. This CDR3 contains 16 residues. V lost 3 bases, J lost 1 base, and 13 bases lay in between. CDR3 region: CASSFLGLGSYNEQFF. The CDR3 region has the DNA TGTGCCAGCAGTTTCCTTGGGCTGGGGTCCTACAATGAGCAGTTCTTC.

Only a few counts were recorded for this clonotype. CDR3 amino acids: CASSDRGNTEAFF. In nucleotides, the CDR3 is TGCGCCAGCAGCGACAGGGGAAACACTGAAGCTTTCTTT. The V gene is TRBV5-1, the J gene TRBJ1-1, with 8 bases lining up with TRBD1. The CDR3 contains 13 residues. Germline CDR1 SGHRS, CDR2 YFSETQ. V gave up 4 bases and J gave up 2 bases; unmatched junction bases: 1.

This clonotype occurred a few times. The gene calls are TRBV4-1 and TRBJ2-3, with D perhaps matching TRBD1 (5 bases). V lost 0 bases and J 2 bases, leaving 9 bases between the germline ends. Per germline, CDR1 MGHRA and CDR2 YSYEKL. CDR3 length: 15 residues. CDR3: CASSQDGHLTDTQYF. DNA for the CDR3: TGCGCCAGCAGCCAAGACGGACACCTCACAGATACGCAGTATTTT.

The V call is TRBV3-1, the J call TRBJ2-5; 8 nucleotides match TRBD2. The trim removed 6 bases at V and 5 bases at J, leaving 11 bases unmatched. Germline V CDR1 and CDR2: LGHDT, YNNKEL (reference sequence). The CDR3 extends over 15 amino acids. The CDR3 spells CASSRTSITLETQYF. The CDR3 DNA sequence: TGTGCCAGCAGTCGGACTAGCATAACGCTTGAGACCCAGTACTTC.

The chain joins TRBV12-3 or TRBV12-4 to TRBJ2-3; D might be TRBD2 (6 bases). The CDR3 has 17 residues. V was clipped by 5 bases and J by 2 bases, with 20 bases between them. This chain's CDR3 is CASSNPGVHHFTDTQYF. The CDR3 DNA sequence: TGTGCCAGCAGTAATCCGGGAGTTCATCATTTCACAGATACGCAGTATTTT.

The V call is TRBV4-3, the J call TRBJ2-7, with 10 bases that match TRBD2. The CDR3 runs to 15 residues. V shed 0 bases, J shed 3 bases, and the junction held 2 bases outside the gene matches. CDR1 and CDR2 (germline): LGHNA, YSLEER. For the CDR3, the DNA is TGCGCCAGCAGCCAAGATAGCGGGGGGATCTACGAGCAGTACTTC. The encoded protein is CASSQDSGGIYEQYF.

The sample holds many counts of this clonotype. The chain has TRBV4-1 and TRBJ1-1; D remains unclear. The CDR3 has 14 amino acids. Germline V gene data show CDR1 as MGHRA and CDR2 as YSYEKL. V lost 1 base and J lost 0, with 6 bases in between. CDR3 bases: TGCGCCAGCAGCCAAGGTTGGTTGAACACTGAAGCTTTCTTT. The encoded protein is CASSQGWLNTEAFF.

The rearrangement joins TRBV7-9 to TRBJ2-2; TRBD1 matches at 8 bases. The germline V gene has CDR1 SEHNR and CDR2 FQNEAQ (reference sequence). V lost 10 bases and J lost 2; bases outside the gene matches: 9. The CDR3 is 15 residues long. CDR3 amino acids: CANILQGDNTGELFF. CDR3 coding DNA: TGTGCCAACATCCTACAGGGGGATAACACCGGGGAGCTGTTTTTT. Full variable domain (remainder filled in from reference TRBV7-9 and TRBJ2-2): DTGVSQNPRHKITKRGQNVTFRCDPISEHNRLYWYRQTLGQGPEFLTYFQNEAQLEKSRLLSDRFSAERPKGSFSTLEIQRTEQGDSAMYLCANILQGDNTGELFFGEGSRLTVL.

The sample holds many counts of this clonotype. The chain uses TRBV7-7 and TRBJ2-1; D possibly corresponds to TRBD2 (6 bases). Germline V gene sequence: CDR1 SSHAT, CDR2 FNYEAQ (reference sequence). The CDR3 sequence is 13 residues long. The CDR3 coding sequence is TGTGCTAGCGGTTTATCCTTGGGCGATGAGCAGTTCTTC. Its translation is CASGLSLGDEQFF.

The V call is TRBV2, the J call TRBJ1-1; D not resolved. V was clipped by 2 bases and J by 11 bases, with 15 bases between them. The length of the CDR3 is 13 residues. Germline V lookup: CDR1 SNHLY, CDR2 FYNNEI. This chain's CDR3 is CASSESPDLLAFF. The CDR3 DNA follows: TGTGCCAGCAGTGAAAGTCCCGACCTGCTGGCTTTCTTT.

The V call is TRBV12-3 or TRBV12-4, the J call TRBJ2-5; 7 bases are shared with TRBD1. V lost 6 bases, J lost 3 bases, and 7 bases stayed unmatched. CDR3 length: 14 amino acids. CDR3 region: CASRSRTGEETQYF. For the CDR3, the DNA is TGTGCCAGCAGATCTAGAACAGGGGAAGAGACCCAGTACTTC.

The gene calls are TRBV29-1 and TRBJ1-5, with 10 bases lining up with TRBD1. Germline trimming cut 8 bases from V and 5 bases from J; bases unmatched to any gene: 6. The CDR3 is 13 amino acids. From germline, CDR1 is SQVTM and CDR2 ANQGSEA. The CDR3 sequence: CSTGTGEYQPQHF. CDR3 nucleotide sequence: TGCAGCACTGGGACAGGGGAATATCAGCCCCAGCATTTT. The variable domain in full, completed from reference TRBV29-1 and TRBJ1-5, reads SAVISQKPSRDICQRGTSLTIQCQVDSQVTMMFWYRQQPGQSLTLIATANQGSEATYESGFVIDKFPISRPNLTFSTLTVSNMSPEDSSIYLCSTGTGEYQPQHFGDGTRLSIL.

This clonotype was detected many times. The rearrangement uses TRBV7-2 and TRBJ2-5; 11 nucleotides line up with TRBD2. The germline CDR1 and CDR2 sequences are SGHTA and FQGNSA. This CDR3 is built from 19 residues. With 4 bases clipped from V and 5 bases from J, the junction kept 18 bases outside the gene matches. Written as DNA, the CDR3 is TGTGCCAGCAGCTCAACTCCGGGACTAGCGGAACCAAAGAGGGAGACCCAGTACTTC. Amino acids: CASSSTPGLAEPKRETQYF.